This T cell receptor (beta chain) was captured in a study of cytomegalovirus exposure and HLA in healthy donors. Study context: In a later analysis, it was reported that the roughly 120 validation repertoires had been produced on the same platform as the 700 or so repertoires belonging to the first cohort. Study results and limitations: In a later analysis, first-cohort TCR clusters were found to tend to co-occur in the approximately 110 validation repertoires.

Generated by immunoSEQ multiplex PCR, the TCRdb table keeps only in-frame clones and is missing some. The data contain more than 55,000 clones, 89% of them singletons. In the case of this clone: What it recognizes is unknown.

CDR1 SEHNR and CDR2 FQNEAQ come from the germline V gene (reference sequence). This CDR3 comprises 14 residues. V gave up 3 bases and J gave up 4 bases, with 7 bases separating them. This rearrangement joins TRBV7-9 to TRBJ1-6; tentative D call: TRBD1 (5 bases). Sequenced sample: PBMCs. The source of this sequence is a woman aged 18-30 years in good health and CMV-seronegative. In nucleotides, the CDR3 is TGTGCCAGCAGCTTGGACATGTATAATTCACCCCTCCACTTT. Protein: CASSLDMYNSPLHF.